A few counts support the clone carrying this T cell receptor (beta chain). The data are from a study of T cell changes during pregnancy in multiple sclerosis. The germline CDR1 and CDR2 sequences are LGHNA and YNFKEQ. This CDR3 has 15 residues. V lost 4 bases and J lost 7, with 14 bases in between. The repertoire was sequenced with immunoSEQ multiplex PCR; TCRdb's copy has only in-frame clones and lacks some. The sample lists 37,000 or so clones; roughly nine tenths were seen once. The specimen was CD4+ T cells from peripheral blood mononuclear cells, collected in the first trimester of pregnancy. The rearrangement joins TRBV4-2 to TRBJ1-6; D is unresolved. The clonotype originates from a female donor with multiple sclerosis, enrolled in a pregnancy study. CDR3: CASSPQTQTNSPLHF. The CDR3 region has the DNA TGTGCCAGCAGCCCTCAGACCCAGACAAATTCACCCCTCCACTTT.